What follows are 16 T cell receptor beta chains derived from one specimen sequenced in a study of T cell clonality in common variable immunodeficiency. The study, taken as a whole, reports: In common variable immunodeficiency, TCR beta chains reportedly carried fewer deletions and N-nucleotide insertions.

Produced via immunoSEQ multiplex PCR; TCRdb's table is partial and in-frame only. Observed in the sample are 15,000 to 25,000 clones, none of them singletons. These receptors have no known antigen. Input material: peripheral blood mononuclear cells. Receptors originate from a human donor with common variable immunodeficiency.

The CDR3 bases that were read are TGTGCCAGCAGTGTAAGACACAACTACGAG. Amino acids: CASSVRHNYE. The entire CDR3 sequence reads CASSVRHNYEQYF. The J gene is TRBJ2-7, the V gene TRBV2; D gene uncertain. Read sequence stops 3 residues before the CDR3 end, and the germline J gene provides the missing end. Germline values: CDR1 SNHLY, CDR2 FYNNEI. This CDR3 comprises 13 residues. V was clipped by 4 bases and J by 3 bases, with 10 bases between them.

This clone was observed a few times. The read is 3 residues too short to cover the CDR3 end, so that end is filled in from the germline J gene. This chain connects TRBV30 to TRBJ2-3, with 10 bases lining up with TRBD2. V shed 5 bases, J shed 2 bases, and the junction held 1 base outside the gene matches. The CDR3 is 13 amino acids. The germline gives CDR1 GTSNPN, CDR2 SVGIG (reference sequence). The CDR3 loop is CAWLAGVTDTQYF. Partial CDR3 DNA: TGTGCCTGGCTAGCGGGGGTCACAGATACG.

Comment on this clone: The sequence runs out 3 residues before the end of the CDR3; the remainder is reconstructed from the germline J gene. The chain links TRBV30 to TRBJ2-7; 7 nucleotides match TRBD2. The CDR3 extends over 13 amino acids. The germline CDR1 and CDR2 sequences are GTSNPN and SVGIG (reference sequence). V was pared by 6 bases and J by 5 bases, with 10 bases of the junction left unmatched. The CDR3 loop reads CACSAGVRDEQYF. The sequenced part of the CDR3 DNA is TGTGCCTGCTCTGCGGGAGTACGCGACGAG.

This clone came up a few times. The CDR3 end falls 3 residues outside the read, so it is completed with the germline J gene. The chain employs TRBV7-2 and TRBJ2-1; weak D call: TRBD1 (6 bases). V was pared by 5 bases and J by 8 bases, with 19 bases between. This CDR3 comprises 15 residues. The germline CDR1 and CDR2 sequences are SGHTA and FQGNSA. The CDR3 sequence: CASSVDRSYLDEQFF. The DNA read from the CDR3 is TGTGCCAGCAGCGTCGACAGGTCTTACCTCGATGAG.

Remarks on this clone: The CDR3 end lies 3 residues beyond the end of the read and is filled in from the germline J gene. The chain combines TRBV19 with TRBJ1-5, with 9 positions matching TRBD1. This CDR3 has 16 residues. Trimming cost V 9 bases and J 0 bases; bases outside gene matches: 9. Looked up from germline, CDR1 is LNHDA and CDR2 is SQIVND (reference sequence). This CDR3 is CASSRDRVGSNQPQHF. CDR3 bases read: TGTGCCAGCTCCCGGGACAGGGTTGGTAGCAATCAGCCC.

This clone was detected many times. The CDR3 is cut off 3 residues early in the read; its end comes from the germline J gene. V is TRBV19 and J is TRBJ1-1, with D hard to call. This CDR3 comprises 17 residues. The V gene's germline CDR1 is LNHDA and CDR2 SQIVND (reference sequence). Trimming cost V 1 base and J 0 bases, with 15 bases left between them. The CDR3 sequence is CASSIAGRERMNTEAFF. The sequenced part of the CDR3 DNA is TGTGCCAGTAGTATAGCGGGGAGGGAAAGAATGAACACTGAA.

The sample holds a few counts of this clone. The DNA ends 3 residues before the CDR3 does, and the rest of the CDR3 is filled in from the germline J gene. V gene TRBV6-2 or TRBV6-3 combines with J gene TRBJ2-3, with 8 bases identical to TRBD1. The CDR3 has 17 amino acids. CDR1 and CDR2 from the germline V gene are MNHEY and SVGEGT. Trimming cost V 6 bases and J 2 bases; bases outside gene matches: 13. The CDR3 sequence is CASSRGTGFIATDTQYF. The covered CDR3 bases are TGTGCCAGCAGCCGCGGGACAGGCTTTATTGCCACAGATACG.

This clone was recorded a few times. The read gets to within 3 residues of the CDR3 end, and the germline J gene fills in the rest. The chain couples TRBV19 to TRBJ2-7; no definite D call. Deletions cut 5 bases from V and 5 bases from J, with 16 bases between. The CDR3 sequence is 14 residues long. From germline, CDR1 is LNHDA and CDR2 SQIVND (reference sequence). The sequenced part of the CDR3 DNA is TGTGCCAGTAGTCAAACTTATAAACTCCACGAG. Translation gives CASSQTYKLHE. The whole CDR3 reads CASSQTYKLHEQYF.

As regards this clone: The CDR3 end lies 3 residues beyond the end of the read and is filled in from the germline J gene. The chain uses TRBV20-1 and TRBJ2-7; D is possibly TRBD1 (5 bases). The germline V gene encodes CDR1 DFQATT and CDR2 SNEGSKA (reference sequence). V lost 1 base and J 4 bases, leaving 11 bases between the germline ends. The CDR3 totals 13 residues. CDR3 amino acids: CSARVNRIYEQYF. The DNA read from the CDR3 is TGCAGTGCTAGAGTAAACAGGATTTACGAG.

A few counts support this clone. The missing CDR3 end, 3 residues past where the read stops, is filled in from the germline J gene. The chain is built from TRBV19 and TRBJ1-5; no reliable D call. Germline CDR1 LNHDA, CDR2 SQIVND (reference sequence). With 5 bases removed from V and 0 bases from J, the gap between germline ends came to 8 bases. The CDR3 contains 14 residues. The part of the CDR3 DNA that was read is TGTGCCAGTAGTTCAACAGCTAGCAATCAGCCC. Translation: CASSSTASNQP. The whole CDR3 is CASSSTASNQPQHF.

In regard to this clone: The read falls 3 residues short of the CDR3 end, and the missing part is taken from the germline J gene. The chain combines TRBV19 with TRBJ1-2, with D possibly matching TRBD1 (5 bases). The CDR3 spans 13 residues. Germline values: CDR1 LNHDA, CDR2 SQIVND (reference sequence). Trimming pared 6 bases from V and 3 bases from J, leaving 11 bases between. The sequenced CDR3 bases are TGTGCCAGTAGCGTGACAGTTGACTATGGC. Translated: CASSVTVDYG. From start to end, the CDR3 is CASSVTVDYGYTF.

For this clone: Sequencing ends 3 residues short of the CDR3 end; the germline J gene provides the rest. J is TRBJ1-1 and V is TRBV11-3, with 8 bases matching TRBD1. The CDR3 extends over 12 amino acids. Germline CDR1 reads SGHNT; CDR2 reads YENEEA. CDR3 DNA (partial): TGTGCCAGCAGCACAGGGGGGGGTAAC. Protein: CASSTGGGN. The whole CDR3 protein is CASSTGGGNAFF.

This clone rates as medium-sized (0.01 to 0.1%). Incomplete CDR3 DNA: TGCGCCAGCAGCTTGGAAGGGACAGGGTACGATGAG. It translates to CASSLEGTGYDE. The CDR3 in full is CASSLEGTGYDEQFF. The chain employs TRBV5-1 and TRBJ2-1, with TRBD1 matching 9 bases. The read ends 3 residues before the CDR3 terminus; that terminus is restored from the germline J gene. V gave up 0 bases and J gave up 8 bases; unmatched junction bases: 6. Looked up from germline, CDR1 is SGHRS and CDR2 is YFSETQ. The CDR3 covers 15 residues.

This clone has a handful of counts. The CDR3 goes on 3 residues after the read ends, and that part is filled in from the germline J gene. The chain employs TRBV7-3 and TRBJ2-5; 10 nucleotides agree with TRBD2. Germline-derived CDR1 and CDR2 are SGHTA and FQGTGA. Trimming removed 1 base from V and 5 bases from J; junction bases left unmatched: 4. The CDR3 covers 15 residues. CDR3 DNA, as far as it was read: TGTGCCAGCAGCTTAATGCCTAGCGGGGGTGAGACC. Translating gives CASSLMPSGGET. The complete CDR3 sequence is CASSLMPSGGETQYF.

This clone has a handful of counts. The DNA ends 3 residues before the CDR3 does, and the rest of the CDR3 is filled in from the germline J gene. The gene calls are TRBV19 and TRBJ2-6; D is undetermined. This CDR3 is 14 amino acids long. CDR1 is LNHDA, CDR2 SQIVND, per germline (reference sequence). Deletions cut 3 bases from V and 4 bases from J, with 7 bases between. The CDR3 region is CASSMASGANVLTF. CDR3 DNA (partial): TGTGCCAGTAGTATGGCTTCCGGGGCCAACGTC.

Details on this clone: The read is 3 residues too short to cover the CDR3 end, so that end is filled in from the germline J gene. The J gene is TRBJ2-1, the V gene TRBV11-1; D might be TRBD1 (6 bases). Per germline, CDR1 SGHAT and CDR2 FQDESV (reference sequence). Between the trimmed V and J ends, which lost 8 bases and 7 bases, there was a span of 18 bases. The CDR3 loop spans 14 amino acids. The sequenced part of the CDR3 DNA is TGTGCCAGCGGCCCTCCATCCAGGGGTAATGAG. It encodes CASGPPSRGNE. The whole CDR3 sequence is CASGPPSRGNEQFF.